This T cell receptor beta chain is drawn from a study of radiotherapy plus CTLA-4 blockade in lung cancer. The germline V gene has CDR1 SQVTM and CDR2 ANQGSEA. The V segment lost 1 base and the J segment 2 bases; nucleotides outside the gene matches: 10. The CDR3 length is 18 residues. The assay was immunoSEQ multiplex PCR, and TCRdb's table has in-frame clones only and misses some. The sample records 40,000 to 45,000 clones, 70% to 80% being singletons. This clone was counted only a few times. The chain is built from TRBV29-1 and TRBJ2-1; 11 bases match TRBD2. This sample comprised peripheral blood, obtained from a patient treated with radiotherapy plus ipilimumab. This sequence was found in a human donor with non-small cell lung cancer whose response to radiotherapy plus ipilimumab could not be evaluated. The CDR3 nucleotides are TGCAGCGTTGAAGGTTTAACTAGCGGGGGTCCAACCTACAATGAGCAGTTCTTC. Its translation is CSVEGLTSGGPTYNEQFF.